A single sample gave rise to the 22 T cell receptor beta chains below, sequenced in a study of chemoradiotherapy in HPV16-positive cancers (dated by TCRdb to the early 2020s). Library creation used the immunoSEQ multiplex PCR assay. TCRdb holds this immuneACCESS table with in-frame rearrangements only. Some clones are missing; in checked studies, unresolved V genes explain under half, and the rest has no known cause. The sample profile shows some 7,000 clones; roughly nine tenths of them were found once. The ten largest clones capture 2.5% of the sample. The starting material was tumor tissue, obtained from a patient who underwent chemoradiotherapy. All receptors derive from a human donor with HPV-associated anogenital cancer.

This clone was seen once. This chain joins TRBV19 and TRBJ1-2; TRBD1 agrees at 7 bases. V shed 8 bases and J 2 bases; nucleotides not matched to a gene: 5. This CDR3 contains 13 residues. Germline CDR1 and CDR2: LNHDA and SQIVND (reference sequence). CDR3 bases: TGTGCCAGTGCCGACAGGGAAAACTATGGCTACACCTTC. Translation gives CASADRENYGYTF.

The chain recombines TRBV19 with TRBJ1-1, with D possibly TRBD1 on 6 matching bases. Germline V gene data show CDR1 as LNHDA and CDR2 as SQIVND (reference sequence). Deletions cut 7 bases from V and 5 bases from J, with 11 bases between. The CDR3 is 12 amino acids. The CDR3 protein is CASKKGGTEAFF. DNA of the CDR3: TGTGCCAGTAAGAAGGGGGGGACTGAAGCTTTCTTT.

The chain links TRBV5-1 to TRBJ1-4; TRBD1 is a possible D gene (6 bases). V was shortened by 0 bases and J by 8 bases, with 11 bases between the two germline ends. The germline V gene encodes CDR1 SGHRS and CDR2 YFSETQ. The CDR3 loop spans 14 amino acids. CDR3 residues: CASSLVDSEEKLFF. The DNA for the CDR3 is TGCGCCAGCAGCTTGGTGGACAGTGAAGAAAAACTGTTTTTT. The whole variable domain, filled in from reference TRBV5-1 and TRBJ1-4, reads KAGVTQTPRYLIKTRGQQVTLSCSPISGHRSVSWYQQTPGQGLQFLFEYFSETQRNKGNFPGRFSGRQFSNSRSEMNVSTLELGDSALYLCASSLVDSEEKLFFGSGTQLSVL.

Of note for this clone: Relative to the germline gene, one junction end is altered; a read error may explain this. The chain links TRBV7-7 to TRBJ2-1; perhaps TRBD2 as D (5 bases). The length of the CDR3 is 13 residues. Germline CDR1 SSHAT, CDR2 FNYEAQ (reference sequence). The CDR3 loop reads CASSAGSREEQFF. CDR3 in DNA: TGTGCTAGCAGCGCCGGTTCCCGGGAAGAGCAGTTCTTC.

The chain recombines TRBV5-1 with TRBJ1-1; a possible D gene is TRBD1 (5 bases). CDR1 and CDR2 (germline): SGHRS, YFSETQ. With 1 base removed from V and 3 bases from J, the gap between germline ends came to 10 bases. The CDR3 loop spans 14 amino acids. The CDR3: CASSLWGWDTEAFF. The DNA for the CDR3 is TGCGCCAGCAGCTTGTGGGGCTGGGACACTGAAGCTTTCTTT.

This chain joins TRBV7-2 and TRBJ2-4, with TRBD2 identical over 10 bases. The CDR3 contains 17 residues. Looked up from germline, CDR1 is SGHTA and CDR2 is FQGNSA. The V segment lost 5 bases and the J segment 6 bases; nucleotides outside the gene matches: 13. CDR3 residues: CASSPESLAGPRNIQYF. The DNA of the CDR3 is TGTGCCAGCAGCCCCGAGTCACTAGCGGGGCCTAGAAACATTCAGTACTTC.

The chain uses TRBV6-1 and TRBJ2-7; 9 nucleotides line up with TRBD2. The length of the CDR3 is 13 residues. Germline V gene data show CDR1 as MNHNS and CDR2 as SASEGT. V lost 4 bases, J lost 6 bases, and 4 bases stayed unmatched. The CDR3 bases are TGTGCCAGCAGTGGGACTAGCGCCCTCGAGCAGTACTTC. It encodes CASSGTSALEQYF.

The V gene is TRBV7-2, the J gene TRBJ2-7; D unclear. Between the trimmed V and J ends, which lost 6 bases and 0 bases, there was a span of 15 bases. The germline V gene encodes CDR1 SGHTA and CDR2 FQGNSA. This CDR3 spans 15 amino acids. The CDR3 DNA sequence: TGTGCCAGCAGGTCAGATGCTTTTAGCTCCTACGAGCAGTACTTC. Protein: CASRSDAFSSYEQYF.

V usage is TRBV6-1 and J usage is TRBJ2-3, with 10 bases lining up with TRBD2. Unmatched junction bases numbered 4, after V lost 3 bases and J lost 4 bases. The CDR3 sequence is 15 residues long. In germline, CDR1 is MNHNS, CDR2 SASEGT. In nucleotides, the CDR3 is TGTGCCAGCAGTGATACTAGCGGGACCGCAGATACGCAGTATTTT. Translation gives CASSDTSGTADTQYF.

The V gene is TRBV19, the J gene TRBJ1-2, with D uncertain. The germline V gene encodes CDR1 LNHDA and CDR2 SQIVND (reference sequence). V was pared by 5 bases and J by 4 bases, with 14 bases between. CDR3 length: 14 amino acids. CDR3 nucleotides: TGTGCCAGTAGTCTGCGACTCAGCCTCTATGGCTACACCTTC. Encoded protein: CASSLRLSLYGYTF.

V gene TRBV6-5 combines with J gene TRBJ1-5, with D tentatively TRBD1 (6 bases). Germline assignment: CDR1 MNHEY and CDR2 SVGAGI. The CDR3 is 14 amino acids. Trimming removed 5 bases at V and 2 bases at J, with 10 bases between. In DNA, the CDR3 is TGTGCCAGCAGTGGGAGACAGGGCAATCAGCCCCAGCATTTT. It translates to CASSGRQGNQPQHF.

The chain is built from TRBV9 and TRBJ2-3; 7 bases are a match to TRBD2. With V trimmed by 4 bases and J by 0 bases, 5 bases remained unmatched. The CDR3 totals 15 residues. CDR1 is SGDLS, CDR2 YYNGEE, per germline. The CDR3 sequence: CASSFRGESTDTQYF. Here the CDR3 DNA reads TGTGCCAGCAGCTTCCGGGGGGAGAGCACAGATACGCAGTATTTT.

The chain is built from TRBV11-3 and TRBJ2-1; TRBD2 aligns across 7 bases. V was clipped by 4 bases and J by 7 bases; unmatched bases: 4. The CDR3 length is 13 residues. CDR1 is SGHNT and CDR2 is YENEEA in the germline V gene. In DNA, the CDR3 is TGTGCCAGCAGCTGGCGGGAGAGGAATGAGCAGTTCTTC. This codes for CASSWRERNEQFF.

The chain uses TRBV28 and TRBJ2-7; TRBD2 matches 7 bases. J was trimmed by 2 bases and V by 9 bases; bases with no gene match: 4. This CDR3 comprises 12 residues. Germline lookup yields CDR1 MDHEN and CDR2 SYDVKM. In nucleotides, the CDR3 is TGTGCCAGGACTAGCCTAACCTACGAGCAGTACTTC. Translation gives CARTSLTYEQYF.

This clone was observed once. The chain recombines TRBV5-4 with TRBJ1-2; a possible D gene is TRBD1 (5 bases). The CDR3 runs to 12 residues. Germline CDR1 and CDR2: SGHNT and YYREEE (reference sequence). With 3 bases removed from V and 8 bases from J, the gap between germline ends came to 11 bases. As DNA, the CDR3 is TGTGCCAGCAGCTCCGAGTGGGGGGGCTACACCTTC. Translated: CASSSEWGGYTF.

The chain employs TRBV5-6 and TRBJ1-6; D might be TRBD1 (5 bases). Germline-derived CDR1 and CDR2 are SGHDT and YYEEEE. The CDR3 runs to 16 residues. V lost 4 bases, J lost 3 bases, and 14 bases lay in between. The CDR3 region has the DNA TGTGCCAGCAGCAGGGGCGAGGCGAACTATAATTCACCCCTCCACTTT. Translated, it gives CASSRGEANYNSPLHF.

The chain combines TRBV11-2 with TRBJ1-1; D ambiguous. Trimming removed 6 bases at V and 10 bases at J, with 18 bases between. Germline V gene lookup returns CDR1 SGHAT and CDR2 FQNNGV. The CDR3 length is 13 residues. The DNA of the CDR3 is TGTGCCAGCAGTATAGGGCACCAAATGGTAGCTTTCTTT. Protein product: CASSIGHQMVAFF.

By sample share, this clone is large (0.1 to 1%). The gene calls are TRBV19 and TRBJ1-1; D possibly corresponds to TRBD1 (5 bases). There are 12 residues in the CDR3. V lost 7 bases and J 1 base, leaving 7 bases between the germline ends. Germline lookup yields CDR1 LNHDA and CDR2 SQIVND (reference sequence). CDR3 DNA: TGTGCCAGTATGAGGGGGAACACTGAAGCTTTCTTT. Amino acid sequence: CASMRGNTEAFF. Supplemented by reference TRBV19 and TRBJ1-1, the full variable domain reads DGGITQSPKYLFRKEGQNVTLSCEQNLNHDAMYWYRQDPGQGLRLIYYSQIVNDFQKGDIAEGYSVSREKKESFPLTVTSAQKNPTAFYLCASMRGNTEAFFGQGTRLTVV.

Remarks on this clone: The same CDR3 also results from other DNA sequences found in this sample. The J gene is TRBJ2-7, the V gene TRBV11-1; D ambiguous. Trimming stripped 5 bases from V and 7 bases from J, with 18 bases between. CDR1 and CDR2 (germline): SGHAT, FQDESV (reference sequence). The CDR3 totals 14 residues. CDR3 amino acids: CASSPITQGLEQYF. The CDR3 region has the DNA TGTGCCAGCAGCCCAATAACACAAGGTCTTGAGCAGTACTTC.

This chain's CDR3 is CASSLGTSGTPSTDTQYF. CDR3 in DNA: TGTGCCAGCAGCTTAGGGACTAGCGGGACTCCTAGCACAGATACGCAGTATTTT. The rearrangement uses TRBV11-3 and TRBJ2-3; 12 bases match TRBD2. The germline V gene has CDR1 SGHNT and CDR2 YENEEA. The CDR3 totals 18 residues. J gave up 0 bases and V 1 base, and 5 bases lay outside the gene matches.

The V gene is TRBV10-3, the J gene TRBJ1-5; D is ambiguous. The CDR3 loop spans 13 amino acids. The V and J ends lost 4 bases and 9 bases respectively, with 13 bases between them. Germline CDR1 and CDR2: ENHRY and SYGVKD. The CDR3 nucleotides read TGTGCCATCAGTGGCGACGGATCGGGGCCCCAGCATTTT. Translating it yields CAISGDGSGPQHF.

Here the CDR3 DNA reads TGCAGCGTTGAACAGACTAACACCGGGGAGCTGTTTTTT. The encoded protein is CSVEQTNTGELFF. The chain recombines TRBV29-1 with TRBJ2-2; no reliable D call. V shed 2 bases and J shed 2 bases, with 6 bases lying between them. The germline V gene has CDR1 SQVTM and CDR2 ANQGSEA. The CDR3 runs to 13 residues.